This entry lists 24 T cell receptor beta chains sequenced from one sample in a study of blood T cell repertoires in COVID-19. Profiling relied on immunoSEQ multiplex PCR, and the TCRdb table lists in-frame clones only, not all of them. The table lists just over 150,000 clones, around nine tenths of them singletons. Material: PBMCs or T cells enriched from blood (not recorded which). All receptors derive from a woman aged 50 to 60 who had recovered from COVID-19.

V is TRBV18 and J is TRBJ1-1; D might be TRBD1 (5 bases). Trimming pared 3 bases from V and 3 bases from J, leaving 11 bases between. The germline CDR1 and CDR2 sequences are KGHSH and LQKENI. CDR3 size: 14 residues. CDR3 in DNA: TGTGCCAGCTCACCCCGCCAGGGTGACACTGAAGCTTTCTTT. Translating gives CASSPRQGDTEAFF.

The chain uses TRBV7-9 and TRBJ2-5; possible D gene TRBD1, 6 bases. The CDR3 is 14 amino acids. Germline loops: CDR1 SEHNR, CDR2 FQNEAQ (reference sequence). The V end was cut by 5 bases, the J end by 2 bases, with 12 bases between. The CDR3 bases are TGTGCCAGCAGCCACGGACAGCGACAAGAGACCCAGTACTTC. It is translated as CASSHGQRQETQYF.

In its sample, this clone was seen many times. V usage is TRBV6-5 and J usage is TRBJ1-2; D not resolved. The V end was cut by 5 bases, the J end by 4 bases, with 11 bases between. The CDR3 is 13 amino acids. Looked up from germline, CDR1 is MNHEY and CDR2 is SVGAGI. The CDR3 coding sequence is TGTGCCAGCAGTCCCGCAGGCTTCTATGGCTACACCTTC. Its protein product is CASSPAGFYGYTF.

J is TRBJ1-6 and V is TRBV12-5; TRBD1 matches 10 bases. The CDR3 contains 16 residues. With V trimmed by 1 base and J by 10 bases, 7 bases remained unmatched. Germline CDR1 and CDR2: LGHNT and FRNRAP. The CDR3 loop reads CASGLGTGQGKSPLHF. The CDR3 region has the DNA TGTGCTAGTGGTTTGGGGACGGGACAGGGGAAATCACCCCTCCACTTT.

The CDR3 nucleotides are TGCGCCAGCAGCTTGTTGGGGGCCGGGAACACTGAAGCTTTCTTT. It encodes CASSLLGAGNTEAFF. The chain is built from TRBV5-1 and TRBJ1-1, with D tentatively TRBD1 (6 bases). The CDR3 is 15 residues long. Germline assignment: CDR1 SGHRS and CDR2 YFSETQ. V was pared by 1 base and J by 1 base, with 11 bases between.

V is TRBV3-1 (or the pseudogene TRBV3-2) and J is TRBJ2-7; 7 positions match TRBD2. Germline V CDR1 and CDR2: LGHDT, YNNKEL (reference sequence). The V gene end was trimmed by 4 bases and the J gene end by 5 bases; junction bases not matched to a gene: 11. This CDR3 spans 15 amino acids. CDR3 nucleotides: TGTGCCAGCAGCCGGGGGGGTAGTCGTCCCAACGAGCAGTACTTC. This translates into CASSRGGSRPNEQYF.

The chain combines TRBV5-1 with TRBJ2-1; 10 bases match TRBD1. Germline assignment: CDR1 SGHRS and CDR2 YFSETQ. With V trimmed by 0 bases and J by 7 bases, 7 bases remained unmatched. The CDR3 runs to 16 residues. DNA of the CDR3: TGCGCCAGCAGCTTGGTGACAGGGGGCAGAGGGAATGAGCAGTTCTTC. Residues: CASSLVTGGRGNEQFF.

V gene TRBV5-1 combines with J gene TRBJ1-2; D uncertain. The CDR3 is 13 amino acids. V was clipped by 6 bases and J by 4 bases, with 13 bases between them. Germline V gives CDR1 SGHRS, CDR2 YFSETQ. The CDR3 DNA sequence: TGCGCCAGCACGAACGCGGGCTTCTATGGCTACACCTTC. Its protein is CASTNAGFYGYTF.

The chain employs TRBV9 and TRBJ2-1, with no clear D. This CDR3 is built from 14 residues. Germline values: CDR1 SGDLS, CDR2 YYNGEE. V lost 2 bases and J lost 5, with 11 bases in between. Here the CDR3 reads CASSVSLVHNEQFF. The DNA of the CDR3 is TGTGCCAGCAGCGTGAGTCTAGTCCACAATGAGCAGTTCTTC.

The rearrangement uses TRBV12-5 and TRBJ1-5, with a weak D call TRBD1 (5 bases). V was clipped by 7 bases and J by 7 bases, with 17 bases between them. In germline, CDR1 is LGHNT, CDR2 FRNRAP. The CDR3 is made up of 14 amino acids. The CDR3 is CASEEGRGGQPQHF. In DNA, the CDR3 is TGTGCTAGTGAAGAGGGGAGGGGTGGGCAGCCCCAGCATTTT. The whole variable domain, remainder taken from reference TRBV12-5 and TRBJ1-5, is DARVTQTPRHKVTEMGQEVTMRCQPILGHNTVFWYRQTMMQGLELLAYFRNRAPLDDSGMPKDRFSAEMPDATLATLKIQPSEPRDSAVYFCASEEGRGGQPQHFGDGTRLSIL.

The V gene is TRBV7-2, the J gene TRBJ2-3; D possibly corresponds to TRBD2 (5 bases). Trimming left V 4 bases short and J 1 base short, with 9 bases between. This CDR3 is 14 amino acids long. CDR1 is SGHTA and CDR2 is FQGNSA in the germline V gene. The CDR3 sequence is CASSSSLGTDTQYF. In DNA form, the CDR3 reads TGTGCCAGCAGCTCCTCACTAGGCACAGATACGCAGTATTTT.

CDR3 bases: TGTGCCAGCAGTTACTCGGTAGTATTCGCGGGGAGATACAATGAGCAGTTCTTC. Protein sequence: CASSYSVVFAGRYNEQFF. The chain has TRBV6-2 or TRBV6-3 and TRBJ2-1, with D perhaps TRBD2 (6 bases). Germline V gene lookup returns CDR1 MNHEY and CDR2 SVGEGT. This CDR3 is 18 amino acids long. With 0 bases removed from V and 4 bases from J, the gap between germline ends came to 19 bases.

This clone appeared a few times. V is TRBV2 and J is TRBJ1-2, with 10 nucleotides matching TRBD1. From germline, CDR1 is SNHLY and CDR2 FYNNEI. The CDR3 is made up of 14 amino acids. V lost 6 bases and J lost 4; bases outside the gene matches: 5. CDR3 residues: CASRPGQGSYGYTF. The CDR3 bases are TGTGCCAGCAGACCGGGACAGGGGTCCTATGGCTACACCTTC.

The chain is built from TRBV29-1 and TRBJ1-1, with 8 nucleotides matching TRBD1. V was clipped by 6 bases and J by 1 base; unmatched bases: 1. Germline-derived CDR1 and CDR2 are SQVTM and ANQGSEA. The CDR3 totals 12 residues. The CDR3 DNA reads TGCAGCGTAGACAGGGGGAACACTGAAGCTTTCTTT. This gives the protein CSVDRGNTEAFF. The full variable domain, with the rest looked up from reference TRBV29-1 and TRBJ1-1, is SAVISQKPSRDICQRGTSLTIQCQVDSQVTMMFWYRQQPGQSLTLIATANQGSEATYESGFVIDKFPISRPNLTFSTLTVSNMSPEDSSIYLCSVDRGNTEAFFGQGTRLTVV.

This sequence joins TRBV5-4 and TRBJ1-1; 7 bases align to TRBD1. CDR1 SGHNT and CDR2 YYREEE come from the germline V gene (reference sequence). V was clipped by 3 bases and J by 8 bases; unmatched bases: 10. CDR3 length equals 14 residues. This chain's CDR3 is CASSSDRVALEAFF. CDR3 sequence (DNA): TGTGCCAGCAGCTCAGACAGGGTAGCCCTAGAAGCTTTCTTT.

The rearrangement links TRBV15 to TRBJ2-3; 7 bases are shared with TRBD1. This CDR3 has 16 amino acids. Germline CDR1 reads LNHNV; CDR2 reads YYDKDF (reference sequence). Losses at the gene ends were 0 bases for V and 2 bases for J; bases not matched to a gene: 5. The CDR3 loop reads CATSRDSRGPTDTQYF. CDR3 sequence (DNA): TGTGCCACCAGCAGAGATTCGAGGGGGCCCACAGATACGCAGTATTTT. The whole variable domain, filled in from reference TRBV15 and TRBJ2-3, reads DAMVIQNPRYQVTQFGKPVTLSCSQTLNHNVMYWYQQKSSQAPKLLFHYYDKDFNNEADTPDNFQSRRPNTSFCFLDIRSPGLGDTAMYLCATSRDSRGPTDTQYFGPGTRLTVL.

The chain recombines TRBV28 with TRBJ2-5; D ambiguous. The CDR3 length is 12 residues. The V end was cut by 4 bases, the J end by 7 bases, with 10 bases between. Germline loops: CDR1 MDHEN, CDR2 SYDVKM. The CDR3 DNA reads TGTGCCAGCAGTTCATATCGAGGGACCCAGTACTTC. Translated: CASSSYRGTQYF.

This chain connects TRBV7-9 to TRBJ1-2; 7 bases are a match to TRBD1. V was pared by 6 bases and J by 3 bases, with 7 bases of the junction left unmatched. The CDR3 is 14 residues long. CDR1 and CDR2 (germline): SEHNR, FQNEAQ (reference sequence). Written as DNA, the CDR3 is TGTGCCAGCAGTCCTACCGACAGGGACTATGGCTACACCTTC. This codes for CASSPTDRDYGYTF.

The chain is built from TRBV19 and TRBJ1-2; the match to TRBD1 covers 8 bases. Germline V gene lookup returns CDR1 LNHDA and CDR2 SQIVND (reference sequence). The length of the CDR3 is 15 residues. The V segment lost 7 bases and the J segment 2 bases; nucleotides outside the gene matches: 9. In nucleotides, the CDR3 is TGTGCCAGTAAAACCGGGACAGGAACCAACTATGGCTACACCTTC. Its protein product is CASKTGTGTNYGYTF.

The V and J genes are TRBV19 and TRBJ2-3; TRBD2 matches 13 bases. Germline CDR1 is LNHDA and CDR2 is SQIVND (reference sequence). Trimming took 5 bases from V and 2 from J; bases not matched to a gene: 10. CDR3 size: 18 residues. The CDR3 region has the DNA TGTGCCAGTAGTCCACGACTAGCGGGGGGCCCCTCCACAGATACGCAGTATTTT. It encodes CASSPRLAGGPSTDTQYF.

The chain is built from TRBV7-2 and TRBJ2-7, with D possibly TRBD2 on 6 matching bases. V was clipped by 1 base and J by 5 bases, with 15 bases between them. Germline-derived CDR1 and CDR2 are SGHTA and FQGNSA. This CDR3 comprises 15 residues. CDR3 in DNA: TGTGCCAGCAGCTTAGAGGGCGGGGTCCCCCACGAGCAGTACTTC. It yields the protein CASSLEGGVPHEQYF.

This clone showed up just a few times. J is TRBJ2-6 and V is TRBV19, with 10 bases lining up with TRBD2. Germline-derived CDR1 and CDR2 are LNHDA and SQIVND (reference sequence). The V gene end was trimmed by 5 bases and the J gene end by 0 bases; junction bases not matched to a gene: 4. The CDR3 is 17 amino acids. This CDR3 reads CASSSTSGHSGANVLTF. In DNA, the CDR3 is TGTGCCAGTAGTTCGACTAGCGGGCACTCTGGGGCCAACGTCCTGACTTTC.

Here the CDR3 reads CASSSTGASYEQYF. CDR3 nucleotides: TGTGCCAGCAGCTCGACAGGGGCTTCCTACGAGCAGTACTTC. The chain employs TRBV11-2 and TRBJ2-7; the match to TRBD1 covers 8 bases. This CDR3 is built from 14 residues. Germline V gene sequence: CDR1 SGHAT, CDR2 FQNNGV. V lost 4 bases and J lost 1; bases outside the gene matches: 3.

V and J are TRBV7-6 and TRBJ1-6, with D perhaps TRBD1 (6 bases). The length of the CDR3 is 12 residues. Trimming cost V 1 base and J 13 bases, with 8 bases left between them. Germline V gene lookup returns CDR1 SGHVS and CDR2 FNYEAQ. CDR3 residues: CASSLDRAPLHF. The CDR3 coding sequence is TGTGCCAGCAGCTTAGACAGGGCCCCCCTCCACTTT.